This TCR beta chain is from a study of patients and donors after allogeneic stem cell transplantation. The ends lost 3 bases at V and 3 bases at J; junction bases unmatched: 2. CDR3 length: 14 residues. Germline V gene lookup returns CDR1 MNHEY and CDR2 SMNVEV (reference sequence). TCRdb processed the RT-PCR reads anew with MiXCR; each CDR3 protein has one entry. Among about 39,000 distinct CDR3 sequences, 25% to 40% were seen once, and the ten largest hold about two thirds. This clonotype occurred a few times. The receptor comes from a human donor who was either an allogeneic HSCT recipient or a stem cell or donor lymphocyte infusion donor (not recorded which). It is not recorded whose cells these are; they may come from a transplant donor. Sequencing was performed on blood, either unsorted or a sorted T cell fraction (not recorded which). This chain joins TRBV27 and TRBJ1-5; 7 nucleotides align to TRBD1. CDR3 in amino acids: CASSLTGLNQPQHF. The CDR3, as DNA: TGTGCCAGCAGTTTGACAGGGCTCAATCAGCCCCAGCATTTT.